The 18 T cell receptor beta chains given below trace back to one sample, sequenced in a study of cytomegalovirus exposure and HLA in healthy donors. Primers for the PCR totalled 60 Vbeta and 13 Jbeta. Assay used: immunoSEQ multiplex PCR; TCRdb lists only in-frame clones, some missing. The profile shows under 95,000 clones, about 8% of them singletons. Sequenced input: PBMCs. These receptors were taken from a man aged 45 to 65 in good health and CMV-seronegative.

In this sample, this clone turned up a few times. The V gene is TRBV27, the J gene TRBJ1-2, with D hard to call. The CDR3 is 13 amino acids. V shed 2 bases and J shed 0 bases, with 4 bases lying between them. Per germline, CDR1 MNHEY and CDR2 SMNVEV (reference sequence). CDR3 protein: CASSLNTNYGYTF. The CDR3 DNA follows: TGTGCCAGCAGTTTAAACACTAACTATGGCTACACCTTC.

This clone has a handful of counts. The DNA of the CDR3 is TGTGCCAGCAGCTTAGCGGAGGGGCAGCCCCAGCATTTT. Encoded protein: CASSLAEGQPQHF. The chain uses TRBV7-9 and TRBJ1-5; tentative D call: TRBD1 (5 bases). The germline V and J ends were trimmed by 0 bases and 7 bases, with 7 bases remaining between them. CDR3 length: 13 amino acids. The germline CDR1 and CDR2 sequences are SEHNR and FQNEAQ (reference sequence). Full variable domain (remainder filled in from reference TRBV7-9 and TRBJ1-5): DTGVSQNPRHKITKRGQNVTFRCDPISEHNRLYWYRQTLGQGPEFLTYFQNEAQLEKSRLLSDRFSAERPKGSFSTLEIQRTEQGDSAMYLCASSLAEGQPQHFGDGTRLSIL.

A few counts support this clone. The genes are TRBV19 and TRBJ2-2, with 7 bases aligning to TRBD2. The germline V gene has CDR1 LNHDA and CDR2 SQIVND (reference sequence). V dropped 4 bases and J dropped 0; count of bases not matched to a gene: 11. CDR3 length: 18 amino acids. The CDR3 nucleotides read TGTGCCAGTAGTAATCGGGGTAGCGGGTATGCGAACACCGGGGAGCTGTTTTTT. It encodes CASSNRGSGYANTGELFF. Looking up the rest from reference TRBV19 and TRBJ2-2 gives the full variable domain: DGGITQSPKYLFRKEGQNVTLSCEQNLNHDAMYWYRQDPGQGLRLIYYSQIVNDFQKGDIAEGYSVSREKKESFPLTVTSAQKNPTAFYLCASSNRGSGYANTGELFFGEGSRLTVL.

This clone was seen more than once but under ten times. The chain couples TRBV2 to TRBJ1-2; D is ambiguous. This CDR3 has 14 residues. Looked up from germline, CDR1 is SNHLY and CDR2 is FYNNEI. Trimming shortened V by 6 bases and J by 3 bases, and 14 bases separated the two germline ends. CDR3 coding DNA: TGTGCCAGCAGAGCCTACGCAGGCGACTATGGCTACACCTTC. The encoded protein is CASRAYAGDYGYTF.

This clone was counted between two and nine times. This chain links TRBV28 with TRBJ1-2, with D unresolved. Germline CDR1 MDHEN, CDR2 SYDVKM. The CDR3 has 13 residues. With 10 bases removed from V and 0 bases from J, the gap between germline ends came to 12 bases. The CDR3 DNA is TGTGCCACCGGGGAGGGCACTAACTATGGCTACACCTTC. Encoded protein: CATGEGTNYGYTF.

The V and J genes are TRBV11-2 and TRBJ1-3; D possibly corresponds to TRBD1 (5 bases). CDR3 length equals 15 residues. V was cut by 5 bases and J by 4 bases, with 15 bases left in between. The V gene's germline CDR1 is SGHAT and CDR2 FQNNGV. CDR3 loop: CASSPIGGLGNTIYF. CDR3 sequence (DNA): TGTGCCAGCAGCCCAATCGGGGGACTAGGAAACACCATATATTTT.

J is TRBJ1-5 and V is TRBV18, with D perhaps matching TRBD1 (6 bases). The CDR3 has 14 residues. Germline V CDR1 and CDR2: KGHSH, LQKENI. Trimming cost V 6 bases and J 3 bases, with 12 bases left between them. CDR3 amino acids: CASSYRTDNQPQHF. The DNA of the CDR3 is TGTGCCAGCTCCTATCGGACAGACAATCAGCCCCAGCATTTT.

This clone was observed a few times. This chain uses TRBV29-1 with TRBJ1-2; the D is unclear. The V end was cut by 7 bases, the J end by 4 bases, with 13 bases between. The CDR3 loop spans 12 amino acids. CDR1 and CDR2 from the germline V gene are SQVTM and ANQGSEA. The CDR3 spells CSAWRVRYGYTF. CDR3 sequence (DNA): TGCAGCGCCTGGAGGGTCCGCTATGGCTACACCTTC.

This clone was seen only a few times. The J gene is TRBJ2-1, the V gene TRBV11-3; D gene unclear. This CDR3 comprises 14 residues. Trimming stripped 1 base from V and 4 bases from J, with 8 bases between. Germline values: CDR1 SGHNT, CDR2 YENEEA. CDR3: CASSLGPQYNEQFF. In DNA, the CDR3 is TGTGCCAGCAGCTTAGGTCCACAGTACAATGAGCAGTTCTTC.

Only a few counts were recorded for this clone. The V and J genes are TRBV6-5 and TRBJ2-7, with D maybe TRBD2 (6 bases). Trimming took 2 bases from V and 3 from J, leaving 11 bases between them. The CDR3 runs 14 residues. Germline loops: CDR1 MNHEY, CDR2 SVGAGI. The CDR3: CASSYRSGHYEQYF. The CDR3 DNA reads TGTGCCAGCAGTTACCGTAGCGGACACTACGAGCAGTACTTC.

CDR3 bases: TGTGCCAGCTCACCAAAAGTAGCGGGGGGGTCTGGGGCCAACGTCCTGACTTTC. This translates into CASSPKVAGGSGANVLTF. The rearrangement links TRBV18 to TRBJ2-6, with 11 bases identical to TRBD2. Germline CDR1 is KGHSH and CDR2 is LQKENI. Trimming took 2 bases from V and 1 from J; bases not matched to a gene: 4. The CDR3 consists of 18 residues.

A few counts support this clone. CDR3 sequence: CASSPGLGNQPQHF. As DNA, the CDR3 is TGCGCCAGCAGCCCGGGACTAGGCAATCAGCCCCAGCATTTT. The V call is TRBV5-1, the J call TRBJ1-5; tentative D call: TRBD1 (5 bases). V was pared by 4 bases and J by 2 bases, with 10 bases between. CDR1 SGHRS and CDR2 YFSETQ come from the germline V gene. The CDR3 sequence is 14 residues long.

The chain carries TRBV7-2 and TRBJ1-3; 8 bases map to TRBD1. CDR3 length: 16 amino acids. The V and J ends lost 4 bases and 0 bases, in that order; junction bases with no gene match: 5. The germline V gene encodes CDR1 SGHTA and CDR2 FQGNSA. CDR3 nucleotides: TGTGCCAGCAGCTCGGGACAGGCCTTCTCTGGAAACACCATATATTTT. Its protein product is CASSSGQAFSGNTIYF.

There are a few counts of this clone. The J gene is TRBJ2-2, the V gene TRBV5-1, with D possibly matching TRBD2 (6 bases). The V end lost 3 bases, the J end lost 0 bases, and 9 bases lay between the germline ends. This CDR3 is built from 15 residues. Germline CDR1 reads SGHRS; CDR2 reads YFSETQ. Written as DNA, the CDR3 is TGCGCCAGCAGCTCCCGGGAGCCGAACACCGGGGAGCTGTTTTTT. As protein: CASSSREPNTGELFF.

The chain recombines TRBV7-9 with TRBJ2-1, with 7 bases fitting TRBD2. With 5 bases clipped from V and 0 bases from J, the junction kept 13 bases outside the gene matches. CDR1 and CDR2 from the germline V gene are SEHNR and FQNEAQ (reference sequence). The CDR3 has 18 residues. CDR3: CASSRPLADHSSYNEQFF. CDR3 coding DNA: TGTGCCAGCAGCAGACCTCTAGCGGACCATAGCTCCTACAATGAGCAGTTCTTC.

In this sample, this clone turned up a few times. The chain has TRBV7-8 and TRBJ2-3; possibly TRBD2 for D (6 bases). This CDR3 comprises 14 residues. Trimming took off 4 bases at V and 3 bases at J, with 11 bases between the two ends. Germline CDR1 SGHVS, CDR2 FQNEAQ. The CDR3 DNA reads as TGTGCCAGCAGCTCCTTGGGAGGAACAGATACGCAGTATTTT. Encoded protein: CASSSLGGTDTQYF.

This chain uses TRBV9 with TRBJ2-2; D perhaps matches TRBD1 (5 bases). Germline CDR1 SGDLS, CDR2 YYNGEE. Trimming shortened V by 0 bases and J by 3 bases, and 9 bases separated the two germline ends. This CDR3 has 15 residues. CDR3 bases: TGTGCCAGCAGCGTAGAGGCCAGGGACACCGGGGAGCTGTTTTTT. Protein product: CASSVEARDTGELFF. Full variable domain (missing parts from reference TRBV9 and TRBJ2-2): DSGVTQTPKHLITATGQRVTLRCSPRSGDLSVYWYQQSLDQGLQFLIQYYNGEERAKGNILERFSAQQFPDLHSELNLSSLELGDSALYFCASSVEARDTGELFFGEGSRLTVL.

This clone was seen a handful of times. CDR3 region: CATSSPGHSNTEAFF. CDR3 in DNA: TGTGCCACCAGCAGCCCGGGACACTCGAACACTGAAGCTTTCTTT. V is TRBV15 and J is TRBJ1-1; weak D call: TRBD1 (6 bases). The CDR3 is 15 residues long. V dropped 3 bases and J dropped 1 base, with 12 bases sitting between them. Germline assignment: CDR1 LNHNV and CDR2 YYDKDF (reference sequence).